The source of this TCR beta chain is a study of cytomegalovirus exposure and HLA in healthy donors. About the research overall: According to later analysis, the same platform produced the 120 or so validation and several hundred first-cohort repertoires. Whole-study findings and limits: The study labeled 164 TCR beta chains cytomegalovirus-associated. Subsequent analysis showed first-cohort TCR clusters tending to co-occur in over a hundred validation repertoires. Three CMV-associated chains proved CMV antigen-specific in vitro.

This clone was detected once. Its specificity is unknown. CDR1 MNHEY and CDR2 SMNVEV come from the germline V gene (reference sequence). Unmatched junction bases numbered 15, after V lost 5 bases and J lost 2 bases. The CDR3 length is 17 residues. TCRdb's copy holds only in-frame clones and misses some; the assay was immunoSEQ multiplex PCR. This table holds roughly 270,000 clones, 70% to 90% found once. This chain connects TRBV27 to TRBJ2-7, with TRBD2 matching over 7 bases. The source of this sequence is a woman younger than 35 in good health and CMV-seronegative. The sequenced sample was PBMCs. CDR3 sequence: CASSLSALERGTYEQYF. CDR3 nucleotide sequence: TGTGCCAGCAGTCTAAGCGCCTTGGAGCGGGGAACCTACGAGCAGTACTTC.